This T cell receptor (beta chain) was observed in a study of OX40 agonist ivuxolimab in advanced cancers. Study-level points and caveats: Expanded clones tended on average to be more numerous among CD8+ T cells than CD4+.

A remark on this clone: Its antigen is unidentified.

Trimming removed 2 bases at V and 2 bases at J, with 10 bases between. The CDR3 covers 14 residues. The V gene's germline CDR1 is SGHTA and CDR2 FQGNSA. The data were produced by immunoSEQ multiplex PCR, yet TCRdb's version contains in-frame clones alone and is incomplete. The sample lists around 72,000 clones; about 85% were seen once. This rearrangement joins TRBV7-2 to TRBJ2-7; D is unresolved. This receptor was identified in an adult with an advanced solid tumor such as melanoma, head and neck, liver or kidney cancer. The sample consisted of CD4+ or CD8+ T cells sorted from blood, taken in a trial of the OX40 agonist ivuxolimab. CDR3 loop: CASSLQTVTYEQYF. CDR3 nucleotides: TGTGCCAGCAGCTTACAAACAGTAACCTACGAGCAGTACTTC.